This T cell receptor (beta chain) came from a study of OX40 agonist ivuxolimab in advanced cancers. Study overall: Given to patients was ivuxolimab, an agonistic anti-OX40 (CD134) antibody. Findings and caveats of the study: Antigen targets of the expanded peripheral T cells went undetermined. Researchers report that CD8+ T cells had, on average, more expanded clones than CD4+.

Germline V gives CDR1 KGHSH, CDR2 LQKENI. The CDR3 is 15 amino acids. The J segment lost 5 bases and the V segment lost 3 bases, leaving 6 bases of the junction unmatched. Clones were read by immunoSEQ multiplex PCR, and TCRdb kept only the in-frame ones, dropping some. In the table there are about 62,000 clones, 84% of which are singletons. This clone was observed a few times. Its cognate antigen is unknown. Patients were ineligible given autoimmune disease history or systemic immunosuppression. The chain has TRBV18 and TRBJ2-2; TRBD1 aligns across 7 bases. Sequenced material: CD4+ or CD8+ T cells sorted from blood, taken in a trial of the OX40 agonist ivuxolimab. The receptor was derived from an adult with an advanced solid tumor such as melanoma, head and neck, liver or kidney cancer. Here the CDR3 reads CASSPARDSTGELFF. In nucleotides, the CDR3 is TGTGCCAGCTCACCGGCCCGGGACAGTACCGGGGAGCTGTTTTTT.